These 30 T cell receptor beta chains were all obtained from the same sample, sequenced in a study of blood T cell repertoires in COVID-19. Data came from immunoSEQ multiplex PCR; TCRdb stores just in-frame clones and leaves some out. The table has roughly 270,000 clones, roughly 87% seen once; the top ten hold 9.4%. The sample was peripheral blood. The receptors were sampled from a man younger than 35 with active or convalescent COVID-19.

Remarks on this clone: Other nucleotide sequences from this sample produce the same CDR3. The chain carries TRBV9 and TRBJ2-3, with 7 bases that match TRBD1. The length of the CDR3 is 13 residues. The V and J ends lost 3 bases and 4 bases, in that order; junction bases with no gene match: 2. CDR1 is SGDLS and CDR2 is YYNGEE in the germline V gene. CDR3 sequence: CASSGGGADTQYF. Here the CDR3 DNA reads TGTGCCAGCAGCGGAGGGGGCGCAGATACGCAGTATTTT.

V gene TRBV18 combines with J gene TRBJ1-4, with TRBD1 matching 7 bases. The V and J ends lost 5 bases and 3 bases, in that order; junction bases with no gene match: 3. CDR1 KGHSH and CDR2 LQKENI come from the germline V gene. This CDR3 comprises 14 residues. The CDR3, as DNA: TGTGCCAGCTCATTCGACAGGGCTAATGAAAAACTGTTTTTT. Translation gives CASSFDRANEKLFF.

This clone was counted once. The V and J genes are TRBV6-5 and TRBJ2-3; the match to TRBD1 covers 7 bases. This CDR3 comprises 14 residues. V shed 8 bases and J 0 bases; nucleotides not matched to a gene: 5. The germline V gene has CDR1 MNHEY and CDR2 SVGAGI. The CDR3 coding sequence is TGTGCCAGCCGACAGGGCTTTAGCACAGATACGCAGTATTTT. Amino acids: CASRQGFSTDTQYF.

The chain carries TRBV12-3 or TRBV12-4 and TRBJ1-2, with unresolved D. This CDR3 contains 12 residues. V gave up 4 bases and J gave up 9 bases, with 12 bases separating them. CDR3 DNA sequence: TGTGCCAGCAGTTGGGTGCGGATTAGCTACACCTTC. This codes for CASSWVRISYTF.

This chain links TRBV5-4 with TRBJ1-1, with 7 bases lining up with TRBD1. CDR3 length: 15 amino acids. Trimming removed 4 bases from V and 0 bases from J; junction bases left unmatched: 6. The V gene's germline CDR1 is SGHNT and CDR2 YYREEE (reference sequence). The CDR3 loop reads CASSGDRAMNTEAFF. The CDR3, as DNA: TGTGCCAGCAGCGGCGACAGGGCGATGAACACTGAAGCTTTCTTT.

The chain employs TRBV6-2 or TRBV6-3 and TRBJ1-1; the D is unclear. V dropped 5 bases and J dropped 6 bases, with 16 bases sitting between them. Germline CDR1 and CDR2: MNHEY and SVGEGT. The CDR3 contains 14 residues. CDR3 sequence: CASSIQPVGSEAFF. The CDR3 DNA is TGTGCCAGCAGTATACAGCCGGTTGGCTCTGAAGCTTTCTTT.

CDR3 region: CASSSGGTNRKTQYF. As DNA, the CDR3 is TGTGCCAGCAGCTCCGGGGGTACGAATCGAAAGACCCAGTACTTC. J is TRBJ2-5 and V is TRBV9; the D gene is possibly TRBD2 (6 bases). Trimming shortened V by 4 bases and J by 6 bases, and 19 bases separated the two germline ends. The CDR3 is 15 amino acids. Germline CDR1 and CDR2: SGDLS and YYNGEE. The variable domain in full, completed from reference TRBV9 and TRBJ2-5, reads DSGVTQTPKHLITATGQRVTLRCSPRSGDLSVYWYQQSLDQGLQFLIQYYNGEERAKGNILERFSAQQFPDLHSELNLSSLELGDSALYFCASSSGGTNRKTQYFGPGTRLLVL.

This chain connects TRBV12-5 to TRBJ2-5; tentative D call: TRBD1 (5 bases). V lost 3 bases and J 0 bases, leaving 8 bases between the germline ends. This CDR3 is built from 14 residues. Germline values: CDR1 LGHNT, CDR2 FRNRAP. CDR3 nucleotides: TGTGCTAGTGGTTTCTCAGGGAACCAAGAGACCCAGTACTTC. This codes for CASGFSGNQETQYF.

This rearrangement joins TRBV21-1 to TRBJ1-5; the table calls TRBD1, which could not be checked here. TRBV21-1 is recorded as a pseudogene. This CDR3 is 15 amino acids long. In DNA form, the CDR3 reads TGTGCCAGCACACGGACAGCGAGTAGCAATCAGCCCCAGCATTTT. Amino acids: CASTRTASSNQPQHF.

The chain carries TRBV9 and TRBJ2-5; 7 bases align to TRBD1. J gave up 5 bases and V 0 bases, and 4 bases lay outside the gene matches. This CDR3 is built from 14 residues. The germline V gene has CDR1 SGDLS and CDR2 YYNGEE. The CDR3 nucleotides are TGTGCCAGCAGCGTAGACAGGGGCGGCGAGACCCAGTACTTC. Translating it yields CASSVDRGGETQYF.

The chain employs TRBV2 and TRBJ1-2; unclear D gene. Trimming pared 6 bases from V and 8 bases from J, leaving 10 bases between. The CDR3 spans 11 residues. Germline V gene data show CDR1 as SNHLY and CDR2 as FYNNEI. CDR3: CASRTSWGYTF. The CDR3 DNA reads TGTGCCAGCAGGACATCGTGGGGCTACACCTTC.

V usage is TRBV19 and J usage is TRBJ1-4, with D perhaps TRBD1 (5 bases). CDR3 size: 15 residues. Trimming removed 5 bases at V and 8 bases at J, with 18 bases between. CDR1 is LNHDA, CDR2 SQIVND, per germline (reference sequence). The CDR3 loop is CASSVDRDLGEKLFF. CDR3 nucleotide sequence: TGTGCCAGTAGTGTCGACAGAGACCTCGGCGAAAAACTGTTTTTT. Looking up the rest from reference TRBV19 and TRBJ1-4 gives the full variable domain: DGGITQSPKYLFRKEGQNVTLSCEQNLNHDAMYWYRQDPGQGLRLIYYSQIVNDFQKGDIAEGYSVSREKKESFPLTVTSAQKNPTAFYLCASSVDRDLGEKLFFGSGTQLSVL.

CDR3 loop: CASRPGQGEYEQYF. DNA for the CDR3: TGTGCCAGCAGGCCGGGACAGGGGGAGTACGAGCAGTACTTC. The chain carries TRBV7-9 and TRBJ2-7; TRBD1 aligns across 11 bases. The CDR3 sequence is 14 residues long. CDR1 and CDR2 from the germline V gene are SEHNR and FQNEAQ (reference sequence). After removal of 6 bases from V and 4 bases from J, the junction contained 5 bases not matched to a gene.

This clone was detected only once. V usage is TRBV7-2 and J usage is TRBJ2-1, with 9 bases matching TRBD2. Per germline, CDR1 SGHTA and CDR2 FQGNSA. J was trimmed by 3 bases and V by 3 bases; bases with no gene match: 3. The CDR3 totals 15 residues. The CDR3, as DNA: TGTGCCAGCAGCTTCAATAGCGGGGGCTACAATGAGCAGTTCTTC. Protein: CASSFNSGGYNEQFF.

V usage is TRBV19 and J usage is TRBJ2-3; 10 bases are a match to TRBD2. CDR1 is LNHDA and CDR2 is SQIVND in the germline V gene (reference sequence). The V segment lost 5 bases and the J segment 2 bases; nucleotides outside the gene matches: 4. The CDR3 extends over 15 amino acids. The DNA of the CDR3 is TGTGCCAGTAGTTTAGCGGGGGGCGACACAGATACGCAGTATTTT. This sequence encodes CASSLAGGDTDTQYF. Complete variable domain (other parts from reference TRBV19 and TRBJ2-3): DGGITQSPKYLFRKEGQNVTLSCEQNLNHDAMYWYRQDPGQGLRLIYYSQIVNDFQKGDIAEGYSVSREKKESFPLTVTSAQKNPTAFYLCASSLAGGDTDTQYFGPGTRLTVL.

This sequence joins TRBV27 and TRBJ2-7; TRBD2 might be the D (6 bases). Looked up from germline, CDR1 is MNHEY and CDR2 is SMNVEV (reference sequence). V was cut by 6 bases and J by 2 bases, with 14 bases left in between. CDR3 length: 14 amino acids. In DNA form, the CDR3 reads TGTGCCAGCAGCAACCTGGGCGGGGCCTACGAGCAGTACTTC. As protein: CASSNLGGAYEQYF.

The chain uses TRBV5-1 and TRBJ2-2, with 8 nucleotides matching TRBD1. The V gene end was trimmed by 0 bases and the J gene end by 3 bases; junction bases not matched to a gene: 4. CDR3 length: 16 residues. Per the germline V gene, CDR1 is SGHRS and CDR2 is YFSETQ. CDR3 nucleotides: TGCGCCAGCAGCTTGGTGGGACAGGCGTACACCGGGGAGCTGTTTTTT. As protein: CASSLVGQAYTGELFF.

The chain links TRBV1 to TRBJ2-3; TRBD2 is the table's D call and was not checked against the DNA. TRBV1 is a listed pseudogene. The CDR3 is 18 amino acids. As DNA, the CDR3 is TGCACCAGCAGCCAAGGGGAATCTAGCGGGGGGGCCCCAGATACGCAGTATTTT. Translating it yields CTSSQGESSGGAPDTQYF.

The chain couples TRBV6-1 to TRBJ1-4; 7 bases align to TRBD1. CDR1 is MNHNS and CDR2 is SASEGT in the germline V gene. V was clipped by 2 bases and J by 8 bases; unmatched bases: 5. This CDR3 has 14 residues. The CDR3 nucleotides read TGTGCCAGCAGTGAAACAGGGGTATGGGAAAAACTGTTTTTT. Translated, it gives CASSETGVWEKLFF.

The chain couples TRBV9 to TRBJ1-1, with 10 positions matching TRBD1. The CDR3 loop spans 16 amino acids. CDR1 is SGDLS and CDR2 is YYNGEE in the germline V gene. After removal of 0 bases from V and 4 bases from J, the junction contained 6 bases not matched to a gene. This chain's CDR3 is CASSVGQGAIGTEAFF. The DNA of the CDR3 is TGTGCCAGCAGCGTAGGACAGGGGGCGATAGGCACTGAAGCTTTCTTT. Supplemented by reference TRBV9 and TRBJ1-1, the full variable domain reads DSGVTQTPKHLITATGQRVTLRCSPRSGDLSVYWYQQSLDQGLQFLIQYYNGEERAKGNILERFSAQQFPDLHSELNLSSLELGDSALYFCASSVGQGAIGTEAFFGQGTRLTVV.

The CDR3 DNA reads as TGTGCCAGCAGTGTTGGCATGAACACTGAAGCTTTCTTT. This translates into CASSVGMNTEAFF. V gene TRBV25-1 combines with J gene TRBJ1-1; D not resolved. The CDR3 runs to 13 residues. The V gene lost 4 bases and the J gene lost 0 bases, with 6 bases spanning the gap. Germline loops: CDR1 MGHDK, CDR2 SYGVNS. Together with reference TRBV25-1 and TRBJ1-1, the CDR3 gives the full variable domain: EADIYQTPRYLVIGTGKKITLECSQTMGHDKMYWYQQDPGMELHLIHYSYGVNSTEKGDLSSESTVSRIRTEHFPLTLESARPSHTSQYLCASSVGMNTEAFFGQGTRLTVV.

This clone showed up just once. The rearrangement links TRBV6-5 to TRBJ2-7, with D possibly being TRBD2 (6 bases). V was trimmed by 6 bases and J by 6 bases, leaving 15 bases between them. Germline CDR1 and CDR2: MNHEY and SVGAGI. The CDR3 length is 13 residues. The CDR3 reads CASRRDPQGEQYF. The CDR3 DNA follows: TGTGCCAGCAGGCGGGACCCGCAGGGCGAGCAGTACTTC.

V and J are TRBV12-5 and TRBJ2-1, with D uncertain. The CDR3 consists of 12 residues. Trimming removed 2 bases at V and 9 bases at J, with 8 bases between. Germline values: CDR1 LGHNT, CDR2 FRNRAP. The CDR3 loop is CASGLLTLEQFF. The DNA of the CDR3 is TGTGCTAGTGGTTTGCTGACTCTTGAGCAGTTCTTC.

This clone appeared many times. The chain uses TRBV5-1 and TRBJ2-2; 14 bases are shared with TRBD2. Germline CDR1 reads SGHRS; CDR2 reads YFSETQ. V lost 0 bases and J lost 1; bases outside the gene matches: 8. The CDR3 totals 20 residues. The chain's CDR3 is CASSLAGTSGGFVNTGELFF. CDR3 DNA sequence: TGCGCCAGCAGCTTGGCCGGGACTAGCGGGGGATTCGTGAACACCGGGGAGCTGTTTTTT.

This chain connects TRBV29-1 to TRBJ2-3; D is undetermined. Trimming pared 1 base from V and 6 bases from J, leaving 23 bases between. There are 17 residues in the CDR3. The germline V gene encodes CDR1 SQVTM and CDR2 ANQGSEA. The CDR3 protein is CSVEGASLSGWSDTQYF. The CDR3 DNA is TGCAGCGTTGAAGGTGCCTCCTTATCTGGCTGGTCGGATACGCAGTATTTT.

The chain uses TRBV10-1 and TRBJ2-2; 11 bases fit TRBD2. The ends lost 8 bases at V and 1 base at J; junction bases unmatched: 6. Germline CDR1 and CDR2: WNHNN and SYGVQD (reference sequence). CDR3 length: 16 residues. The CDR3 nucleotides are TGCGCCAGCGCGAGAACTAGCGGGGGGAACACCGGGGAGCTGTTTTTT. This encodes CASARTSGGNTGELFF.

CDR3 DNA sequence: TGTGCCACCAGTGGAGGGAAAACGATAGCGGTTCCCACAGATACGCAGTATTTT. This translates into CATSGGKTIAVPTDTQYF. This chain connects TRBV15 to TRBJ2-3, with a weak D call TRBD2 (6 bases). The CDR3 sequence is 18 residues long. Deletions cut 6 bases from V and 2 bases from J, with 24 bases between. CDR1 and CDR2 from the germline V gene are LNHNV and YYDKDF (reference sequence).

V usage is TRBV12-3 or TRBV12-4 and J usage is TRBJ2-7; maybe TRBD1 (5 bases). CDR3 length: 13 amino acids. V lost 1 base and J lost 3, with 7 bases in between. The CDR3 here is CASSLGQFYEQYF. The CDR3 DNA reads TGTGCCAGCAGTTTAGGACAGTTCTACGAGCAGTACTTC.

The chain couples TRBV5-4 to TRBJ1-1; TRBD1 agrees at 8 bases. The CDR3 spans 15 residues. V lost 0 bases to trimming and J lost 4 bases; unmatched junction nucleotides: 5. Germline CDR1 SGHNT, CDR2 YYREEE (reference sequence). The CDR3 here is CASSLGTGSPTEAFF. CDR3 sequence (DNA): TGTGCCAGCAGCTTGGGGACAGGGTCTCCCACTGAAGCTTTCTTT.

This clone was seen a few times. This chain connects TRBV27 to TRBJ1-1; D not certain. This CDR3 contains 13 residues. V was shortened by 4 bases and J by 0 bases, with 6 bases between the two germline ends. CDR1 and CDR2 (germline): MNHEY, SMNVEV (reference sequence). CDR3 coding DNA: TGTGCCAGCAGTTCCACAGTGAACACTGAAGCTTTCTTT. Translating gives CASSSTVNTEAFF.